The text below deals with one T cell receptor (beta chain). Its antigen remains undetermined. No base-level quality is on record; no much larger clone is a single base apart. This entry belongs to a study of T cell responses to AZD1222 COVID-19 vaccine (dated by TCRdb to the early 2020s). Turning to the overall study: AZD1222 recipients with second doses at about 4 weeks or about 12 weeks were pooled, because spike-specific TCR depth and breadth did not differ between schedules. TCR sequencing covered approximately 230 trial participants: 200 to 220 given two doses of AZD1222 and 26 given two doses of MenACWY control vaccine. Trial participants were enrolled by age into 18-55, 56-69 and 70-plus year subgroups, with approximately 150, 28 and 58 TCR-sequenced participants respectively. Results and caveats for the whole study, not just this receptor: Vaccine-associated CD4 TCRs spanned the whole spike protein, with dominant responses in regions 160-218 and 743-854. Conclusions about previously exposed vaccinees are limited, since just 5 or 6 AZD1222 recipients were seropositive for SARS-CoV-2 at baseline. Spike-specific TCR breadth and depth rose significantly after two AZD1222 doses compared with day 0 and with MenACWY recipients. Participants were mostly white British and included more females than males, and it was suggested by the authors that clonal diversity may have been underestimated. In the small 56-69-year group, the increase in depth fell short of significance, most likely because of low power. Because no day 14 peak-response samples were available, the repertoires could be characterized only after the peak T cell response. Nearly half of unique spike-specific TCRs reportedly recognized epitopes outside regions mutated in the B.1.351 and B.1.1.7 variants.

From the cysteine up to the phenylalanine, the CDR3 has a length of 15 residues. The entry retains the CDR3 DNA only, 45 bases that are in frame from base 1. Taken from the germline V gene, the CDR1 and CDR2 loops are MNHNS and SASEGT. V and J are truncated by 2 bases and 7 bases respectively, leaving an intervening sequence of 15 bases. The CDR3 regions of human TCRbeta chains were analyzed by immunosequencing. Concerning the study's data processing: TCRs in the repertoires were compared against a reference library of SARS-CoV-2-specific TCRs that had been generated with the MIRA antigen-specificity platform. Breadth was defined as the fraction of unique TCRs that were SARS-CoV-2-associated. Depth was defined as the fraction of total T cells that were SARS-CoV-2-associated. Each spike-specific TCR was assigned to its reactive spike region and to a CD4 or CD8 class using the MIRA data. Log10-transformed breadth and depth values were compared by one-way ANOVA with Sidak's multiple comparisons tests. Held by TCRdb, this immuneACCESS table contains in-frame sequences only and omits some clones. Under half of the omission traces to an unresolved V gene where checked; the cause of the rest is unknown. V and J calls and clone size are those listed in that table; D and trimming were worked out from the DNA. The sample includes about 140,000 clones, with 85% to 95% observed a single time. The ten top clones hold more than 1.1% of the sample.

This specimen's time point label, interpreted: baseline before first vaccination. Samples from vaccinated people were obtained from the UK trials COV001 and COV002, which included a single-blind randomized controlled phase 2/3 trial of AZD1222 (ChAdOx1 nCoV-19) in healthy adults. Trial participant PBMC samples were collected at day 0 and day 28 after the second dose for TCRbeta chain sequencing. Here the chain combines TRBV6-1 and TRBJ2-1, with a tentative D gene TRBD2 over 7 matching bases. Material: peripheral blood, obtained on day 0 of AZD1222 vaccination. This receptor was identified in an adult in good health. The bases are TGTGCCAGCAGTGAAATGAAGGGGGAGGGGAATGAGCAGTTCTTC. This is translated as CASSEMKGEGNEQFF.